One and the same sample provided the 27 T cell receptor beta chains below, sequenced in a study of T cell responses to AZD1222 COVID-19 vaccine (dated by TCRdb to about 2021). Library preparation was by the immunoSEQ multiplex PCR assay. What TCRdb holds here is the immuneACCESS table cut down to in-frame rearrangements. Part of the clones is not present; checked against another copy, under half of the missing clones reflect an unresolved V gene, and the others are unexplained. The sample contains roughly 100,000 clones, more than 70% of them found a single time. Together, the top ten hold roughly 14% of the sample. This sample's time point label indicates: baseline before first vaccination. Sequenced here: peripheral blood, sampled on day 0 of AZD1222 vaccination. These receptor sequences come from an adult in good health.

The gene calls are TRBV19 and TRBJ1-2, with TRBD1 identical over 8 bases. V was clipped by 3 bases and J by 7 bases; unmatched bases: 10. The CDR3 loop spans 15 amino acids. From germline, CDR1 is LNHDA and CDR2 SQIVND (reference sequence). CDR3 amino acids: CASSIATGAGIGYTF. The CDR3 bases are TGTGCCAGTAGTATCGCGACAGGGGCCGGAATTGGCTACACCTTC.

V and J are TRBV20-1 and TRBJ2-7; D uncertain. The germline V gene has CDR1 DFQATT and CDR2 SNEGSKA (reference sequence). V was trimmed by 7 bases and J by 1 base, leaving 8 bases between them. The CDR3 is made up of 11 amino acids. The CDR3 is CSVPVSYEQYF. The DNA for the CDR3 is TGCAGTGTGCCAGTGTCCTACGAGCAGTACTTC.

The rearrangement uses TRBV3-1 (or the pseudogene TRBV3-2) and TRBJ1-2; perhaps TRBD1 as D (5 bases). CDR3 length: 15 residues. Germline CDR1 and CDR2: LGHDT and YNNKEL (reference sequence). V was trimmed by 2 bases and J by 2 bases, leaving 12 bases between them. The CDR3 loop reads CASSQTGTLNYGYTF. Here the CDR3 DNA reads TGTGCCAGCAGCCAAACCGGGACCTTGAACTATGGCTACACCTTC.

The V gene is TRBV2, the J gene TRBJ1-4; a possible D gene is TRBD1 (6 bases). This CDR3 region has 13 residues. V shed 5 bases and J shed 8 bases, with 12 bases lying between them. Germline assignment: CDR1 SNHLY and CDR2 FYNNEI. CDR3: CASSTTGWEKLFF. In nucleotides, the CDR3 is TGTGCCAGCAGTACAACAGGGTGGGAAAAACTGTTTTTT.

This chain joins TRBV5-8 and TRBJ1-6; 7 nucleotides align to TRBD1. The length of the CDR3 is 15 residues. Per germline, CDR1 SGHTS and CDR2 YDEGEE. After removal of 4 bases from V and 3 bases from J, the junction contained 4 bases not matched to a gene. This CDR3 is CASSRGTVYNSPLHF. The CDR3 DNA follows: TGTGCCAGCAGCCGAGGGACAGTCTATAATTCACCCCTCCACTTT.

V gene TRBV30 combines with J gene TRBJ2-7, with D perhaps given as TRBD1 or TRBD2 (6 bases each). Germline CDR1 is GTSNPN and CDR2 is SVGIG (reference sequence). Trimming left V 5 bases short and J 6 bases short, with 17 bases between. The CDR3 contains 13 residues. For the CDR3, the DNA is TGTGCCTGGCAAAAAATGGGGGGCCCCGAGCAGTACTTC. It encodes CAWQKMGGPEQYF. The whole variable domain, remainder taken from reference TRBV30 and TRBJ2-7, is SQTIHQWPATLVQPVGSPLSLECTVEGTSNPNLYWYRQAAGRGLQLLFYSVGIGQISSEVPQNLSASRPQDRQFILSSKKLLLSDSGFYLCAWQKMGGPEQYFGPGTRLTVT.

V is TRBV14 and J is TRBJ2-3; no clear D gene. The CDR3 sequence is 12 residues long. Germline V CDR1 and CDR2: SGHDN, FVKESK. V shed 4 bases and J shed 2 bases, with 4 bases lying between them. The CDR3: CASSPVTDTQYF. The CDR3 coding sequence is TGTGCCAGCAGCCCCGTCACAGATACGCAGTATTTT.

This clone was seen a few times. The chain joins TRBV30 to TRBJ2-5; maybe TRBD1 (5 bases). This CDR3 spans 15 amino acids. The germline CDR1 and CDR2 sequences are GTSNPN and SVGIG (reference sequence). V was pared by 4 bases and J by 1 base, with 16 bases between. The CDR3: CAWIPAPGPQETQYF. CDR3 nucleotide sequence: TGTGCCTGGATACCGGCGCCAGGGCCCCAAGAGACCCAGTACTTC.

This sequence joins TRBV10-2 and TRBJ2-7; 10 nucleotides agree with TRBD2. In germline, CDR1 is WSHSY, CDR2 SAAADI. With 2 bases clipped from V and 8 bases from J, the junction kept 9 bases outside the gene matches. CDR3 length: 15 amino acids. The DNA of the CDR3 is TGCGCCAGCAGTGAGACTAGCGGGGTCGTCTGGAAGCAGTACTTC. This sequence encodes CASSETSGVVWKQYF.

The V gene is TRBV6-2 or TRBV6-3, the J gene TRBJ2-1; D is undetermined. CDR3 size: 15 residues. V was clipped by 3 bases and J by 2 bases, with 11 bases between them. CDR1 is MNHEY, CDR2 SVGEGT, per germline. The CDR3 DNA reads TGTGCCAGCAGTTATGAGCGCGAAACCTACAATGAGCAGTTCTTC. Amino acids: CASSYERETYNEQFF.

V usage is TRBV4-3 and J usage is TRBJ2-1, with 8 positions matching TRBD1. Germline lookup yields CDR1 LGHNA and CDR2 YSLEER. The CDR3 length is 14 residues. J was trimmed by 8 bases and V by 4 bases; bases with no gene match: 7. CDR3 sequence (DNA): TGCGCCAGCAGCCGTGGACAGGGTCGGTATGAGCAGTTCTTC. Encoded protein: CASSRGQGRYEQFF.

This chain joins TRBV9 and TRBJ2-7; unclear D gene. This CDR3 region has 13 residues. Per germline, CDR1 SGDLS and CDR2 YYNGEE. Trimming pared 5 bases from V and 4 bases from J, leaving 13 bases between. DNA for the CDR3: TGTGCCAGCAGTTCCCCTTTATTTTACGAGCAGTACTTC. It codes for CASSSPLFYEQYF.

The J gene is TRBJ2-2, the V gene TRBV19; D possibly corresponds to TRBD2 (6 bases). This CDR3 spans 16 amino acids. V lost 8 bases and J 1 base, leaving 17 bases between the germline ends. Looked up from germline, CDR1 is LNHDA and CDR2 is SQIVND (reference sequence). CDR3: CASSLYTGLNTGELFF. CDR3 nucleotides: TGTGCCAGTTCTTTGTATACGGGACTGAACACCGGGGAGCTGTTTTTT.

The J gene is TRBJ2-7, the V gene TRBV19; 12 bases are shared with TRBD1. Germline V lookup: CDR1 LNHDA, CDR2 SQIVND (reference sequence). V was pared by 6 bases and J by 4 bases, with 4 bases of the junction left unmatched. The CDR3 runs to 14 residues. Here the CDR3 reads CASRGTGGAYEQYF. CDR3 nucleotide sequence: TGTGCCAGTAGGGGGACAGGGGGCGCGTACGAGCAGTACTTC.

The rearrangement uses TRBV25-1 and TRBJ1-4; the D is unclear. CDR1 is MGHDK and CDR2 is SYGVNS in the germline V gene. This CDR3 spans 16 amino acids. V lost 4 bases and J 4 bases, leaving 16 bases between the germline ends. The CDR3 sequence is CASSVLSFGVNEKLFF. CDR3 bases: TGTGCCAGCAGTGTCCTGTCATTCGGGGTTAATGAAAAACTGTTTTTT. Looking up the rest from reference TRBV25-1 and TRBJ1-4 gives the full variable domain: EADIYQTPRYLVIGTGKKITLECSQTMGHDKMYWYQQDPGMELHLIHYSYGVNSTEKGDLSSESTVSRIRTEHFPLTLESARPSHTSQYLCASSVLSFGVNEKLFFGSGTQLSVL.

This clone was recorded a few times. The chain uses TRBV7-9 and TRBJ2-7; no firm D call. In germline, CDR1 is SEHNR, CDR2 FQNEAQ (reference sequence). CDR3 length equals 13 residues. V lost 2 bases and J 2 bases, leaving 7 bases between the germline ends. Here the CDR3 reads CASSLTGPYEQYF. In DNA form, the CDR3 reads TGTGCCAGCAGCTTAACCGGCCCCTACGAGCAGTACTTC.

The chain carries TRBV2 and TRBJ1-5; 9 bases line up with TRBD1. The CDR3 covers 17 residues. With 2 bases clipped from V and 5 bases from J, the junction kept 10 bases outside the gene matches. Germline lookup yields CDR1 SNHLY and CDR2 FYNNEI. The CDR3 region is CASSERDRVHFYQPQHF. In DNA, the CDR3 is TGTGCCAGCAGTGAACGGGACAGGGTCCACTTTTATCAGCCCCAGCATTTT.

The J gene is TRBJ1-5, the V gene TRBV18, with D possibly being TRBD1 (6 bases). Trimming took off 4 bases at V and 10 bases at J, with 17 bases between the two ends. The CDR3 spans 14 residues. Germline lookup yields CDR1 KGHSH and CDR2 LQKENI. The CDR3 sequence: CASSQDRPSGPQHF. CDR3 DNA sequence: TGTGCCAGCTCACAAGACAGGCCCTCCGGTCCCCAGCATTTT.

The chain combines TRBV19 with TRBJ1-5, with D unresolved. The germline V gene encodes CDR1 LNHDA and CDR2 SQIVND (reference sequence). V was trimmed by 4 bases and J by 2 bases, leaving 15 bases between them. This CDR3 spans 16 amino acids. The CDR3, as DNA: TGTGCCAGTAGTAGGGCGGACGTAAAGGGCAATCAGCCCCAGCATTTT. It codes for CASSRADVKGNQPQHF.

This rearrangement joins TRBV7-2 to TRBJ1-2; D perhaps matches TRBD1 (5 bases). The germline V gene encodes CDR1 SGHTA and CDR2 FQGNSA. Trimming stripped 1 base from V and 2 bases from J, with 11 bases between. This CDR3 comprises 15 residues. CDR3 residues: CASSLGAGLNYGYTF. For the CDR3, the DNA is TGTGCCAGCAGCTTAGGGGCAGGGTTGAACTATGGCTACACCTTC.

J is TRBJ2-5 and V is TRBV24-1; 8 bases are shared with TRBD2. The CDR3 is 14 residues long. In germline, CDR1 is KGHDR, CDR2 SFDVKD. The junction had 7 bases not matched to a gene; V was cut back by 7 bases and J by 4 bases. The DNA of the CDR3 is TGTGCCACCAGCCCTAGGGGACTAGTAGAGACCCAGTACTTC. It translates to CATSPRGLVETQYF.

The chain recombines TRBV7-9 with TRBJ2-5; D perhaps matches TRBD2 (5 bases). Trimming stripped 8 bases from V and 5 bases from J, with 15 bases between. In germline, CDR1 is SEHNR, CDR2 FQNEAQ (reference sequence). The CDR3 consists of 13 residues. This CDR3 is CASRFGVMETQYF. In nucleotides, the CDR3 is TGTGCCAGCCGATTCGGGGTTATGGAGACCCAGTACTTC. Looking up the rest from reference TRBV7-9 and TRBJ2-5 gives the full variable domain: DTGVSQNPRHKITKRGQNVTFRCDPISEHNRLYWYRQTLGQGPEFLTYFQNEAQLEKSRLLSDRFSAERPKGSFSTLEIQRTEQGDSAMYLCASRFGVMETQYFGPGTRLLVL.

The V gene is TRBV6-1, the J gene TRBJ2-7; TRBD1 matches at 10 bases. V gave up 2 bases and J gave up 2 bases; unmatched junction bases: 6. The CDR3 consists of 16 residues. The germline V gene has CDR1 MNHNS and CDR2 SASEGT. The CDR3 DNA follows: TGTGCCAGCAGTGAATTACGGGGACAGGGGCCCTACGAGCAGTACTTC. Translated, it gives CASSELRGQGPYEQYF.

This chain connects TRBV30 to TRBJ2-7; possible D gene TRBD1, 6 bases. The CDR3 is 13 amino acids. V lost 3 bases to trimming and J lost 3 bases, with 12 bases between them. The germline CDR1 and CDR2 sequences are GTSNPN and SVGIG (reference sequence). CDR3 DNA: TGTGCCTGGAGCGTTGGACAGAACTACGAGCAGTACTTC. This translates into CAWSVGQNYEQYF.

This chain links TRBV18 with TRBJ2-1, with TRBD2 identical over 10 bases. This CDR3 has 16 amino acids. After removal of 3 bases from V and 1 base from J, the junction contained 3 bases not matched to a gene. The germline V gene encodes CDR1 KGHSH and CDR2 LQKENI. Here the CDR3 DNA reads TGTGCCAGCTCACCTAGCGGGGGGCAGTCCTACAATGAGCAGTTCTTC. Amino acids: CASSPSGGQSYNEQFF.

The chain employs TRBV2 and TRBJ1-6; D not resolved. CDR3 length: 18 amino acids. Germline CDR1 and CDR2: SNHLY and FYNNEI. V lost 4 bases to trimming and J lost 0 bases, with 16 bases between them. The CDR3 DNA reads as TGTGCCAGCAGTGTATGGGCAGCCCAAAGCTCCTATAATTCACCCCTCCACTTT. This sequence encodes CASSVWAAQSSYNSPLHF.

The chain joins TRBV14 to TRBJ1-5; 7 nucleotides agree with TRBD1. V was clipped by 5 bases and J by 5 bases; unmatched bases: 6. Germline V gene lookup returns CDR1 SGHDN and CDR2 FVKESK. The CDR3 is 14 residues long. The CDR3 sequence is CASSSDRVHQPQHF. The CDR3 region has the DNA TGTGCCAGCAGCTCTGACAGGGTCCATCAGCCCCAGCATTTT. The full variable domain, rest sourced from reference TRBV14 and TRBJ1-5, is EAGVTQFPSHSVIEKGQTVTLRCDPISGHDNLYWYRRVMGKEIKFLLHFVKESKQDESGMPNNRFLAERTGGTYSTLKVQPAELEDSGVYFCASSSDRVHQPQHFGDGTRLSIL.